Below are 28 T cell receptor beta chains sequenced from a single sample in a study of blood T cell repertoires in COVID-19. The table came from immunoSEQ multiplex PCR; TCRdb's copy has only in-frame clones and leaves some out. The table lists over 200,000 clones, approximately 88% of them singletons, with 3% to 4% in the top ten. Sequencing was performed on PBMCs or T cells enriched from blood (not recorded which). Receptors were obtained from a woman younger than 45 who had been exposed to COVID-19.

V and J are TRBV29-1 and TRBJ1-3; a possible D gene is TRBD1 (5 bases). The CDR3 is 14 amino acids. The V end was cut by 4 bases, the J end by 3 bases, with 13 bases between. Looked up from germline, CDR1 is SQVTM and CDR2 is ANQGSEA. CDR3 sequence: CSVVGGEDGNTIYF. CDR3 sequence (DNA): TGCAGCGTTGTGGGGGGGGAAGATGGAAACACCATATATTTT.

V and J are TRBV19 and TRBJ2-7; 7 nucleotides match TRBD2. J lost 6 bases, V lost 4 bases, and 9 bases had no gene match. The V gene's germline CDR1 is LNHDA and CDR2 SQIVND (reference sequence). The CDR3 spans 14 residues. The DNA for the CDR3 is TGTGCCAGTAGTAGATGGCGGGAGTTATCCGAGCAGTACTTC. Its protein is CASSRWRELSEQYF.

This clone showed up just once. The CDR3 coding sequence is TGTGCCAGCCACCGTGAGTTAGCCAAAAACATTCAGTACTTC. Translation gives CASHRELAKNIQYF. V is TRBV19 and J is TRBJ2-4; D is uncertain. Germline V lookup: CDR1 LNHDA, CDR2 SQIVND (reference sequence). Trimming pared 9 bases from V and 0 bases from J, leaving 12 bases between. This CDR3 region has 14 residues.

The chain combines TRBV2 with TRBJ1-1, with D possibly matching TRBD1 (5 bases). The germline V and J ends were trimmed by 4 bases and 0 bases, with 12 bases remaining between them. There are 15 residues in the CDR3. Looked up from germline, CDR1 is SNHLY and CDR2 is FYNNEI. In DNA, the CDR3 is TGTGCCAGCAGTGCCTTATTGACAGTGAACACTGAAGCTTTCTTT. Encoded protein: CASSALLTVNTEAFF.

The CDR3 spells CASSLGQGPAYEQYF. The CDR3 DNA sequence: TGCGCCAGCAGCTTGGGACAGGGGCCGGCCTACGAGCAGTACTTC. This chain connects TRBV5-1 to TRBJ2-7, with 8 bases aligning to TRBD1. With 0 bases clipped from V and 2 bases from J, the junction kept 4 bases outside the gene matches. This CDR3 region has 15 residues. Germline V gene lookup returns CDR1 SGHRS and CDR2 YFSETQ.

J is TRBJ1-2 and V is TRBV19; D possibly corresponds to TRBD1 (5 bases). Deletions cut 11 bases from V and 0 bases from J, with 13 bases between. CDR1 and CDR2 from the germline V gene are LNHDA and SQIVND (reference sequence). The CDR3 consists of 13 residues. For the CDR3, the DNA is TGTGCCGCAAGAAGGGGTTCTAACTATGGCTACACCTTC. This translates into CAARRGSNYGYTF.

V and J are TRBV5-4 and TRBJ2-3; tentatively, D is TRBD2 (5 bases). This CDR3 comprises 14 residues. V was cut by 3 bases and J by 6 bases, with 14 bases left in between. Germline CDR1 is SGHNT and CDR2 is YYREEE (reference sequence). The CDR3 DNA reads as TGTGCCAGCAGCTCGGAGGTCTTTGATGATACGCAGTATTTT. Its protein is CASSSEVFDDTQYF.

The V call is TRBV7-2, the J call TRBJ1-5, with TRBD1 matching over 10 bases. This CDR3 region has 15 residues. With V trimmed by 4 bases and J by 3 bases, 3 bases remained unmatched. Per the germline V gene, CDR1 is SGHTA and CDR2 is FQGNSA. CDR3: CASSSGQGVNQPQHF. In nucleotides, the CDR3 is TGTGCCAGCAGCTCCGGACAGGGGGTCAATCAGCCCCAGCATTTT.

The rearrangement joins TRBV11-2 to TRBJ2-7; 12 positions agree with TRBD2. This CDR3 spans 14 amino acids. Trimming removed 5 bases from V and 3 bases from J; junction bases left unmatched: 2. Germline-derived CDR1 and CDR2 are SGHAT and FQNNGV. The CDR3 DNA is TGTGCCAGCAGCCGGACTAGCGGGAACTACGAGCAGTACTTC. It codes for CASSRTSGNYEQYF.

The chain uses TRBV2 and TRBJ1-1, with 7 bases lining up with TRBD1. Trimming at V came to 6 bases and at J to 2 bases, leaving 6 bases not matched to a gene. The CDR3 extends over 14 amino acids. Germline CDR1 SNHLY, CDR2 FYNNEI. CDR3 nucleotide sequence: TGTGCCAGCAGGGCAGACAGGGTAAACACTGAAGCTTTCTTT. Its protein product is CASRADRVNTEAFF.

The chain carries TRBV6-5 and TRBJ2-7; TRBD1 matches at 8 bases. V shed 0 bases and J 2 bases; nucleotides not matched to a gene: 6. This CDR3 has 16 residues. Germline lookup yields CDR1 MNHEY and CDR2 SVGAGI. The CDR3 DNA follows: TGTGCCAGCAGTTACTCACAACAGGGGGGCACCTACGAGCAGTACTTC. It translates to CASSYSQQGGTYEQYF.

The count of this clone is one. This chain connects TRBV15 to TRBJ1-3, with D unclear. The CDR3 has 13 residues. The germline V gene has CDR1 LNHNV and CDR2 YYDKDF (reference sequence). Trimming pared 0 bases from V and 4 bases from J, leaving 4 bases between. The CDR3 nucleotides read TGTGCCACCAGCAGAGATGCGGGAAACACCATATATTTT. Amino acid sequence: CATSRDAGNTIYF.

This rearrangement joins TRBV9 to TRBJ1-2; 9 bases line up with TRBD1. This CDR3 spans 15 amino acids. The junction had 8 bases not matched to a gene; V was cut back by 4 bases and J by 4 bases. Germline CDR1 and CDR2: SGDLS and YYNGEE. The CDR3: CASSPTDRGGYGYTF. CDR3 nucleotides: TGTGCCAGCAGCCCTACGGACAGGGGAGGCTATGGCTACACCTTC.

The chain employs TRBV18 and TRBJ1-1; TRBD1 is a possible D gene (6 bases). V dropped 3 bases and J dropped 0 bases, with 8 bases sitting between them. The length of the CDR3 is 14 residues. Germline V gene sequence: CDR1 KGHSH, CDR2 LQKENI. Here the CDR3 DNA reads TGTGCCAGCTCACCCAGGGGCTTGAACACTGAAGCTTTCTTT. It specifies CASSPRGLNTEAFF. Based on the CDR3 plus reference TRBV18 and TRBJ1-1, the full variable domain is NAGVMQNPRHLVRRRGQEARLRCSPMKGHSHVYWYRQLPEEGLKFMVYLQKENIIDESGMPKERFSAEFPKEGPSILRIQQVVRGDSAAYFCASSPRGLNTEAFFGQGTRLTVV.

The rearrangement joins TRBV18 to TRBJ2-5, with 8 bases aligning to TRBD2. With 2 bases clipped from V and 6 bases from J, the junction kept 11 bases outside the gene matches. CDR3 size: 16 residues. CDR1 and CDR2 from the germline V gene are KGHSH and LQKENI. CDR3 sequence: CASSPGTGTRQKTQYF. The CDR3 region has the DNA TGTGCCAGCTCACCAGGGACCGGGACTAGGCAAAAGACCCAGTACTTC.

Points on this clone: Within the sample, other DNA sequences also encode this same CDR3. The rearrangement joins TRBV28 to TRBJ1-6; D uncertain. Trimming stripped 2 bases from V and 7 bases from J, with 9 bases between. This CDR3 has 14 amino acids. Per germline, CDR1 MDHEN and CDR2 SYDVKM. The CDR3 loop reads CASSLTGGNSPLHF. CDR3 nucleotide sequence: TGTGCCAGCAGTTTAACGGGAGGCAATTCACCCCTCCACTTT.

This CDR3 is CASSQDTGGPETQYF. CDR3 sequence (DNA): TGTGCCAGCAGCCAGGATACAGGGGGCCCAGAGACCCAGTACTTC. The genes are TRBV3-1 (or the pseudogene TRBV3-2) and TRBJ2-5; 9 nucleotides align to TRBD1. Trimming removed 3 bases from V and 4 bases from J; junction bases left unmatched: 6. Germline assignment: CDR1 LGHDT and CDR2 YNNKEL (reference sequence). There are 15 residues in the CDR3.

This chain connects TRBV29-1 to TRBJ2-7, with 11 bases matching TRBD1. CDR3 length: 15 residues. The junction had 6 bases not matched to a gene; V was cut back by 5 bases and J by 0 bases. The germline CDR1 and CDR2 sequences are SQVTM and ANQGSEA. The CDR3 sequence: CSVKGQGGDSYEQYF. In DNA form, the CDR3 reads TGCAGCGTTAAGGGACAGGGGGGGGACTCCTACGAGCAGTACTTC.

This rearrangement joins TRBV7-9 to TRBJ2-5; TRBD1 matches 8 bases. Germline-derived CDR1 and CDR2 are SEHNR and FQNEAQ (reference sequence). After removal of 6 bases from V and 3 bases from J, the junction contained 6 bases not matched to a gene. The CDR3 is 14 amino acids. The CDR3: CASSFPDREETQYF. As DNA, the CDR3 is TGTGCCAGCAGTTTTCCGGACAGGGAAGAGACCCAGTACTTC.

In this sample, this clone turned up a few times. This sample includes further DNA sequences coding for the same CDR3. V usage is TRBV27 and J usage is TRBJ1-2, with TRBD1 matching over 7 bases. V was clipped by 2 bases and J by 4 bases; unmatched bases: 4. The CDR3 contains 14 residues. The V gene's germline CDR1 is MNHEY and CDR2 SMNVEV (reference sequence). CDR3 nucleotide sequence: TGTGCCAGCAGTTTAAGGGACAGTGGCTATGGCTACACCTTC. Translation: CASSLRDSGYGYTF.

In this sample, this clone turned up once. The genes are TRBV9 and TRBJ2-2, with TRBD1 identical over 7 bases. V shed 0 bases, J shed 7 bases, and the junction held 9 bases outside the gene matches. Per the germline V gene, CDR1 is SGDLS and CDR2 is YYNGEE. This CDR3 contains 16 residues. CDR3 in DNA: TGTGCCAGCAGCGTAGTGGGCCAGGGGGTAATCGGGGAGCTGTTTTTT. Translation gives CASSVVGQGVIGELFF. Looking up the rest from reference TRBV9 and TRBJ2-2 gives the full variable domain: DSGVTQTPKHLITATGQRVTLRCSPRSGDLSVYWYQQSLDQGLQFLIQYYNGEERAKGNILERFSAQQFPDLHSELNLSSLELGDSALYFCASSVVGQGVIGELFFGEGSRLTVL.

This sequence joins TRBV28 and TRBJ1-5; maybe TRBD1 (5 bases). CDR1 and CDR2 (germline): MDHEN, SYDVKM. The CDR3 has 16 amino acids. Trimming took off 7 bases at V and 11 bases at J, with 27 bases between the two ends. In nucleotides, the CDR3 is TGTGCCAGCACCCCGAATGATAAGGGGAGGTCGTGGGCCCAGCATTTT. It specifies CASTPNDKGRSWAQHF. The variable domain in full, completed from reference TRBV28 and TRBJ1-5, reads DVKVTQSSRYLVKRTGEKVFLECVQDMDHENMFWYRQDPGLGLRLIYFSYDVKMKEKGDIPEGYSVSREKKERFSLILESASTNQTSMYLCASTPNDKGRSWAQHFGDGTRLSIL.

The chain uses TRBV2 and TRBJ2-1, with 7 bases identical to TRBD2. The V gene's germline CDR1 is SNHLY and CDR2 FYNNEI. Trimming removed 6 bases from V and 6 bases from J; junction bases left unmatched: 11. The CDR3 totals 15 residues. CDR3 in amino acids: CASSHRTRSGNEQFF. The CDR3 coding sequence is TGTGCCAGCAGCCATCGGACTAGAAGCGGCAATGAGCAGTTCTTC.

The chain is built from TRBV7-9 and TRBJ2-5; 8 nucleotides align to TRBD1. With 5 bases clipped from V and 1 base from J, the junction kept 3 bases outside the gene matches. There are 14 residues in the CDR3. The germline V gene has CDR1 SEHNR and CDR2 FQNEAQ (reference sequence). CDR3 nucleotides: TGTGCCAGCAGCGTTGGACAGGGCCAAGAGACCCAGTACTTC. Its translation: CASSVGQGQETQYF.

This chain joins TRBV5-1 and TRBJ1-1; the D is unclear. Looked up from germline, CDR1 is SGHRS and CDR2 is YFSETQ. The V end lost 5 bases, the J end lost 3 bases, and 8 bases lay between the germline ends. The CDR3 covers 12 residues. The CDR3 coding sequence is TGCGCCAGCAGTACGGGGTACACTGAAGCTTTCTTT. Protein sequence: CASSTGYTEAFF.

As DNA, the CDR3 is TGTGCCAGCAGTTCTTGGGGGGACAATCAGCCCCAGCATTTT. This translates into CASSSWGDNQPQHF. The chain carries TRBV27 and TRBJ1-5; a possible D gene is TRBD1 (5 bases). Germline V CDR1 and CDR2: MNHEY, SMNVEV (reference sequence). Trimming cost V 4 bases and J 3 bases, with 10 bases left between them. The CDR3 contains 14 residues.

The chain joins TRBV10-3 to TRBJ2-7; 10 nucleotides align to TRBD2. V shed 3 bases and J 9 bases; nucleotides not matched to a gene: 14. The CDR3 loop spans 16 amino acids. The germline V gene has CDR1 ENHRY and CDR2 SYGVKD. CDR3 amino acids: CAISDTVAGGPAGQYF. The CDR3 nucleotides are TGTGCCATCAGTGACACGGTAGCGGGAGGACCCGCTGGGCAGTACTTC.

The chain uses TRBV27 and TRBJ1-5; D call uncertain. V lost 3 bases and J lost 2, with 11 bases in between. The V gene's germline CDR1 is MNHEY and CDR2 SMNVEV (reference sequence). The CDR3 extends over 15 amino acids. The CDR3, as DNA: TGTGCCAGCAGTTTCGGAGGGCTGGGCAATCAGCCCCAGCATTTT. Translation gives CASSFGGLGNQPQHF.